The subject of this entry is one TCR beta chain. This record belongs to a study of CD8 T cells in Susac syndrome. This CDR3 contains 14 residues. The germline V and J ends were trimmed by 6 bases and 3 bases, with 11 bases remaining between them. cDNA came from approximately 0.5 to 1 ug RNA primed by random hexamers. A multiplex approach, immunoSEQ multiplex PCR, amplified TCR beta CDR3 across 54 Vbeta and 13 Jbeta. A single record per CDR3 protein comes from TCRdb applying MiXCR to the immunoSEQ multiplex PCR reads. The table has roughly 130,000 distinct CDR3 sequences, 90% to 95% seen once; the top ten hold more than 0.1%.

Sequencing was done on a sample of CD4+ T cells from PBMCs. This sequence originates from a human donor in good health. The rearrangement uses TRBV12-3 or TRBV12-4 and TRBJ2-2, with no clear D. In nucleotides, the CDR3 is TGTGCCAGCAGCTTGGGCGGATACACCGGGGAGCTGTTTTTT. Amino acids: CASSLGGYTGELFF.